Shown below are 25 T cell receptor beta chains from a single sample sequenced in a study of blood T cell repertoires in COVID-19. The protocol was immunoSEQ multiplex PCR, while the TCRdb copy is restricted to in-frame clones and leaves out a portion. The table includes approximately 300,000 clones, 85% to 90% detected once. The sequencing input was peripheral blood. The receptor set was obtained from a woman between 35 and 50 years old with COVID-19, enrolled during active disease.

The chain joins TRBV7-9 to TRBJ2-1; 10 bases are a match to TRBD2. V shed 6 bases and J 4 bases; nucleotides not matched to a gene: 6. CDR3 size: 15 residues. Germline V CDR1 and CDR2: SEHNR, FQNEAQ (reference sequence). The CDR3 sequence: CASSRVAGGYNEQFF. CDR3 bases: TGTGCCAGCAGTCGCGTAGCGGGGGGATACAATGAGCAGTTCTTC.

The CDR3: CASSWTPGQGVDGELFF. For the CDR3, the DNA is TGTGCCAGCAGCTGGACCCCGGGACAGGGGGTAGACGGGGAGCTGTTTTTT. The chain employs TRBV5-6 and TRBJ2-2, with 11 bases identical to TRBD1. Trimming removed 3 bases from V and 7 bases from J; junction bases left unmatched: 11. The CDR3 consists of 17 residues. Per the germline V gene, CDR1 is SGHDT and CDR2 is YYEEEE.

This clone has just one count. The rearrangement links TRBV7-2 to TRBJ1-2; D uncertain. The CDR3 contains 13 residues. In germline, CDR1 is SGHTA, CDR2 FQGNSA. The germline V and J ends were trimmed by 2 bases and 4 bases, with 8 bases remaining between them. In DNA form, the CDR3 reads TGTGCCAGCAGCTTAAGCTCATCCTATGGCTACACCTTC. It codes for CASSLSSSYGYTF.

CDR3 amino acids: CASSWRVSTDTQYF. As DNA, the CDR3 is TGTGCCAGCAGCTGGAGAGTTAGCACAGATACGCAGTATTTT. This rearrangement joins TRBV5-5 to TRBJ2-3; D ambiguous. The CDR3 runs 14 residues. Between the trimmed V and J ends, which lost 3 bases and 0 bases, there was a span of 8 bases. The germline CDR1 and CDR2 sequences are SGHKS and YYEKEE (reference sequence).

This clone has a single count. V is TRBV19 and J is TRBJ2-2; weak D call: TRBD2 (6 bases). Germline CDR1 reads LNHDA; CDR2 reads SQIVND (reference sequence). With 3 bases removed from V and 6 bases from J, the gap between germline ends came to 14 bases. The CDR3 extends over 15 amino acids. CDR3 region: CASSIFPTRAGELFF. The CDR3 region has the DNA TGTGCCAGTAGTATTTTCCCGACTAGAGCCGGGGAGCTGTTTTTT.

J is TRBJ1-2 and V is TRBV19; TRBD1 agrees at 11 bases. This CDR3 has 18 amino acids. After removal of 5 bases from V and 4 bases from J, the junction contained 15 bases not matched to a gene. Germline V CDR1 and CDR2: LNHDA, SQIVND (reference sequence). The CDR3, as DNA: TGTGCCAGTAGTTCCTCCGGGACAGGGGGAAATGGGCCCTATGGCTACACCTTC. Translating it yields CASSSSGTGGNGPYGYTF. The whole variable domain, remainder taken from reference TRBV19 and TRBJ1-2, is DGGITQSPKYLFRKEGQNVTLSCEQNLNHDAMYWYRQDPGQGLRLIYYSQIVNDFQKGDIAEGYSVSREKKESFPLTVTSAQKNPTAFYLCASSSSGTGGNGPYGYTFGSGTRLTVV.

This chain uses TRBV18 with TRBJ2-3, with D possibly being TRBD2 (5 bases). The CDR3 is 13 residues long. The V and J ends lost 5 bases and 0 bases respectively, with 6 bases between them. CDR1 is KGHSH, CDR2 LQKENI, per germline. CDR3 region: CASSSGSTDTQYF. The CDR3 region has the DNA TGTGCCAGCTCAAGCGGTAGCACAGATACGCAGTATTTT.

The V call is TRBV14, the J call TRBJ2-7; 10 nucleotides agree with TRBD1. V was clipped by 0 bases and J by 5 bases; unmatched bases: 10. Germline V CDR1 and CDR2: SGHDN, FVKESK. The CDR3 covers 17 residues. The CDR3 DNA reads TGTGCCAGCAGCCAAGAATTACCGGGACAGGGGAATAACGAGCAGTACTTC. It translates to CASSQELPGQGNNEQYF.

The sample holds a few counts of this clone. Other DNA sequences of this sample code for an identical CDR3. V gene TRBV3-1 (or the pseudogene TRBV3-2) combines with J gene TRBJ1-1; D gene unclear. Germline V gene data show CDR1 as LGHDT and CDR2 as YNNKEL (reference sequence). The CDR3 is 14 residues long. Between the trimmed V and J ends, which lost 1 base and 4 bases, there was a span of 10 bases. In nucleotides, the CDR3 is TGTGCCAGCAGCCAAGTGGGCGGAGGCACTGAAGCTTTCTTT. Its protein is CASSQVGGGTEAFF.

V gene TRBV9 combines with J gene TRBJ2-3, with 10 nucleotides matching TRBD1. Germline CDR1 reads SGDLS; CDR2 reads YYNGEE. The CDR3 is made up of 16 amino acids. The V gene end was trimmed by 1 base and the J gene end by 1 base; junction bases not matched to a gene: 3. In DNA form, the CDR3 reads TGTGCCAGCAGCGTAATGGGGACAGGGGGCACAGATACGCAGTATTTT. It translates to CASSVMGTGGTDTQYF. Using reference TRBV9 and TRBJ2-3 for the parts outside the CDR3, the full variable domain is DSGVTQTPKHLITATGQRVTLRCSPRSGDLSVYWYQQSLDQGLQFLIQYYNGEERAKGNILERFSAQQFPDLHSELNLSSLELGDSALYFCASSVMGTGGTDTQYFGPGTRLTVL.

This clone was picked up a small number of times. The V gene is TRBV4-2, the J gene TRBJ2-2; maybe TRBD1 (5 bases). This CDR3 has 16 residues. Germline CDR1 LGHNA, CDR2 YNFKEQ. V lost 4 bases to trimming and J lost 0 bases, with 12 bases between them. CDR3 residues: CASSRNTGSNTGELFF. The CDR3 coding sequence is TGTGCCAGCAGCCGCAACACAGGTTCGAACACCGGGGAGCTGTTTTTT.

Concerning this clone: The junction does not match germline at one end; this may be a read error. This chain links TRBV20-1 with TRBJ2-7, with D possibly being TRBD1 (5 bases). Germline CDR1 and CDR2: DFQATT and SNEGSKA (reference sequence). The CDR3 length is 11 residues. The CDR3 sequence is CSAVNRYLVPF. CDR3 nucleotide sequence: TGCAGTGCTGTCAACAGGTACCTGGTACCCTTC.

The genes are TRBV7-2 and TRBJ1-1; 7 bases agree with TRBD1. Losses at the gene ends were 4 bases for V and 2 bases for J; bases not matched to a gene: 16. Germline assignment: CDR1 SGHTA and CDR2 FQGNSA. The CDR3 contains 18 residues. DNA of the CDR3: TGTGCCAGCAGCTCTTTTCCGGGACAGCTTGTCCATAACACTGAAGCTTTCTTT. Its translation: CASSSFPGQLVHNTEAFF.

The rearrangement links TRBV7-8 to TRBJ2-7; 7 bases agree with TRBD2. V dropped 5 bases and J dropped 0; count of bases not matched to a gene: 7. From germline, CDR1 is SGHVS and CDR2 FQNEAQ. This CDR3 has 15 amino acids. The CDR3 DNA reads TGTGCCAGCAGCCCCTCCGGGACTAACTCCTACGAGCAGTACTTC. This codes for CASSPSGTNSYEQYF.

In nucleotides, the CDR3 is TGTGCCAGCAGCCCTGGGGCAGGGGGCGAAAAACTGTTTTTT. This codes for CASSPGAGGEKLFF. V is TRBV7-2 and J is TRBJ1-4; TRBD1 aligns across 8 bases. The CDR3 is 14 amino acids. Germline loops: CDR1 SGHTA, CDR2 FQGNSA. Germline trimming cut 5 bases from V and 8 bases from J; bases unmatched to any gene: 7.

The V and J genes are TRBV5-1 and TRBJ1-5; D ambiguous. Germline V gene lookup returns CDR1 SGHRS and CDR2 YFSETQ. The V and J ends lost 0 bases and 0 bases respectively, with 7 bases between them. This CDR3 contains 15 residues. This CDR3 is CASSLEGVSNQPQHF. The CDR3 DNA sequence: TGCGCCAGCAGCTTGGAAGGAGTTAGCAATCAGCCCCAGCATTTT.

V usage is TRBV7-3 and J usage is TRBJ2-7; 8 bases map to TRBD1. The junction had 8 bases not matched to a gene; V was cut back by 5 bases and J by 2 bases. This CDR3 comprises 15 residues. Germline CDR1 reads SGHTA; CDR2 reads FQGTGA. The CDR3 sequence is CASSPTGAGTYEQYF. CDR3 bases: TGTGCCAGCAGCCCGACAGGGGCTGGTACCTACGAGCAGTACTTC.

The chain links TRBV5-4 to TRBJ1-2, with D perhaps TRBD1 (5 bases). The CDR3 totals 15 residues. Trimming took off 3 bases at V and 3 bases at J, with 15 bases between the two ends. Germline V lookup: CDR1 SGHNT, CDR2 YYREEE (reference sequence). This CDR3 reads CASSSGGGGDYGYTF. As DNA, the CDR3 is TGTGCCAGCAGCTCGGGCGGGGGAGGTGACTATGGCTACACCTTC. The variable domain in full, with the rest retrieved from reference TRBV5-4 and TRBJ1-2, is ETGVTQSPTHLIKTRGQQVTLRCSSQSGHNTVSWYQQALGQGPQFIFQYYREEENGRGNFPPRFSGLQFPNYSSELNVNALELDDSALYLCASSSGGGGDYGYTFGSGTRLTVV.

The rearrangement links TRBV10-2 to TRBJ2-2; a weak D match, TRBD1 (6 bases). Trimming took 1 base from V and 0 from J, leaving 9 bases between them. The germline V gene encodes CDR1 WSHSY and CDR2 SAAADI. The CDR3 runs 16 residues. The CDR3 nucleotides are TGCGCCAGCAGTGAGTTACAGGGAGCGAACACCGGGGAGCTGTTTTTT. This translates into CASSELQGANTGELFF.

On this clone itself: Other DNA sequences of this sample code for an identical CDR3. The rearrangement uses TRBV2 and TRBJ2-7; D possibly corresponds to TRBD1 (6 bases). Germline lookup yields CDR1 SNHLY and CDR2 FYNNEI. V was pared by 2 bases and J by 6 bases, with 11 bases between. The CDR3 extends over 13 amino acids. Written as DNA, the CDR3 is TGTGCCAGCAGTGAAAACGCAGGGGTCGAGCAGTACTTC. Translating it yields CASSENAGVEQYF.

The chain recombines TRBV19 with TRBJ2-6; 7 bases agree with TRBD1. Unmatched junction bases numbered 19, after V lost 6 bases and J lost 5 bases. CDR3 length equals 19 residues. Germline lookup yields CDR1 LNHDA and CDR2 SQIVND (reference sequence). The CDR3 reads CASRHRPGQAILWANVLTF. The CDR3 nucleotides are TGTGCCAGTAGACACCGGCCAGGACAGGCGATTCTTTGGGCCAACGTCCTGACTTTC.

CDR3: CAWKLAGGQYEQYF. The CDR3 DNA reads as TGTGCCTGGAAACTAGCGGGAGGTCAATACGAGCAGTACTTC. This chain links TRBV30 with TRBJ2-7, with TRBD2 matching 12 bases. The germline gives CDR1 GTSNPN, CDR2 SVGIG (reference sequence). The CDR3 runs 14 residues. The V gene end was trimmed by 4 bases and the J gene end by 4 bases; junction bases not matched to a gene: 5.

The rearrangement links TRBV28 to TRBJ2-5; 9 bases map to TRBD1. CDR1 is MDHEN, CDR2 SYDVKM, per germline. The CDR3 runs to 16 residues. V gave up 6 bases and J gave up 2 bases; unmatched junction bases: 10. CDR3 nucleotides: TGTGCCAGCAGACCCGAGGGACAGGGCACTCAAGAGACCCAGTACTTC. Translation: CASRPEGQGTQETQYF.

The CDR3 sequence: CASSPGLAGVGEQFF. For the CDR3, the DNA is TGTGCCAGCAGTCCCGGACTAGCGGGAGTCGGTGAGCAGTTCTTC. The V call is TRBV27, the J call TRBJ2-1; 13 bases align to TRBD2. The CDR3 totals 15 residues. Trimming took 5 bases from V and 9 from J; bases not matched to a gene: 7. In germline, CDR1 is MNHEY, CDR2 SMNVEV (reference sequence).

The chain carries TRBV3-1 (or the pseudogene TRBV3-2) and TRBJ2-1; TRBD2 matches 11 bases. Trimming cost V 3 bases and J 5 bases; bases outside gene matches: 9. CDR3 length equals 17 residues. CDR1 is LGHDT, CDR2 YNNKEL, per germline (reference sequence). CDR3 amino acids: CASSQNPTSGRDNEQFF. The DNA of the CDR3 is TGTGCCAGCAGCCAGAACCCCACTAGCGGGAGAGACAATGAGCAGTTCTTC.